The T cell receptor beta chain under discussion was sequenced for a study of shared clonotypes between healthy human individuals. CDR1 is SGDLS and CDR2 is YYNGEE in the germline V gene. Trimming took 3 bases from V and 6 from J; bases not matched to a gene: 7. This CDR3 is built from 15 residues. It was at deep level that the assay was run. Some clones are missing from TCRdb's copy, which holds only in-frame ones; the method was immunoSEQ multiplex PCR. The sample shows 470,000 or so clones, around four fifths of them seen only once. The V call is TRBV9, the J call TRBJ1-5; 9 bases map to TRBD1. This TCR derives from a woman in her 40s in good health. Some clones in this sample may be carry-over from other donors' samples. Sequences were obtained from PBMCs. This chain's CDR3 is CASSAWDRVGQPQHF. The CDR3 nucleotides read TGTGCCAGCAGCGCCTGGGACAGGGTGGGTCAGCCCCAGCATTTT.